Listed below are T cell receptor beta chains from one sample, sequenced in a study of PD-1 blockade in classical Hodgkin lymphoma. Clones were read by immunoSEQ multiplex PCR, and TCRdb kept only the in-frame ones, dropping some. The sample shows tens of thousands of clones, over 70% of them seen only once. This material consisted of peripheral blood mononuclear cells (PBMCs), taken before the fourth cycle of nivolumab. The receptors were sampled from a human donor with classical Hodgkin lymphoma. The CDR3 runs from the conserved cysteine through the conserved F or W. D genes are given only for firm matches. Expanded clones get a size class; other rows say once, few or many, or leave the size out.

j_call | v_call | clone_size | d_call | cdr3_aa | cdr3_nt
TRBJ2-3 | TRBV4-2 | NA | TRBD1 | CASSQDLTGEHTQYF | TGTGCCAGCAGCCAAGATTTGACAGGGGAACATACGCAGTATTTT
TRBJ1-6 | TRBV19 | NA | NA | CASSITQENSPLHF | TGTGCCAGTAGTATTACTCAGGAGAATTCACCCCTCCACTTT
TRBJ2-7 | TRBV7-2 | NA | NA | CASSLVLSGNYEQYF | TGTGCCAGCAGCTTAGTATTGTCGGGGAACTACGAGCAGTACTTC
TRBJ1-2 | TRBV19 | NA | TRBD1 | CASSDRGRNGYTF | TGTGCCAGTAGCGACAGGGGGCGGAATGGCTACACCTTC
TRBJ2-7 | TRBV19 | few | TRBD2 | CASRPLAGPTRQYF | TGTGCCAGTCGCCCCTTAGCGGGCCCTACTCGGCAGTACTTC
TRBJ2-3 | TRBV27 | NA | TRBD1 | CASRARGGLDTQYF | TGTGCCAGCAGGGCTCGAGGGGGCTTAGATACGCAGTATTTT
TRBJ2-1 | TRBV30 | NA | NA | CAWSVTGIGQFF | TGTGCCTGGAGTGTTACAGGAATCGGTCAGTTCTTC
TRBJ2-3 | TRBV5-1 | few | NA | CASSFTGGADTDTQYF | TGCGCCAGCAGTTTTACTGGAGGGGCCGACACAGATACGCAGTATTTT
TRBJ2-2 | TRBV7-3 | NA | TRBD2 | CASSSGLARWAGELFF | TGTGCCAGCAGCTCCGGACTAGCTCGTTGGGCCGGGGAGCTGTTTTTT
TRBJ1-6 | TRBV7-9 | few | NA | CASSLARGPYIF | TGTGCCAGCAGCTTAGCTCGGGGGCCTTACATCTTT
TRBJ1-1 | TRBV2 | NA | NA | CASRILGRNTEAFF | TGTGCCAGCCGAATCCTGGGAAGGAACACTGAAGCTTTCTTT
TRBJ2-2 | TRBV4-1 | NA | NA | CASSRTGYTGELFF | TGCGCCAGCAGTCGAACAGGGTACACCGGGGAGCTGTTTTTT
TRBJ2-7 | TRBV27 | medium-sized | NA | CASRGVSLGYEQYF | TGTGCCAGCAGAGGGGTTTCACTAGGTTACGAGCAGTACTTC
TRBJ1-2 | TRBV5-6 | NA | TRBD1 | CASSLGQGVSYGYTF | TGTGCCAGCAGCTTGGGACAGGGGGTCTCCTATGGCTACACCTTC
TRBJ2-7 | TRBV11-2 | NA | TRBD1 | CASRKRVRTGDYEQYF | TGTGCCAGCAGGAAAAGGGTGAGGACAGGAGACTACGAGCAGTACTTC
TRBJ2-2 | TRBV6-4 | NA | TRBD1 | CASSRTGEGTGELFF | TGTGCCAGCAGCAGGACAGGGGAAGGCACCGGGGAGCTGTTTTTT
TRBJ1-2 | TRBV25-1 | NA | TRBD1 | CASSADHRGVNYGYTF | TGTGCCAGCAGTGCTGATCACAGGGGAGTCAACTATGGCTACACCTTC
TRBJ1-5 | TRBV2 | NA | TRBD1 | CATGEQGAGNQPQHF | TGTGCCACAGGGGAACAGGGGGCTGGTAATCAGCCCCAGCATTTT
TRBJ1-2 | TRBV30 | NA | NA | CAWSVRLQIDYGYTF | TGTGCCTGGAGTGTACGATTGCAAATCGACTATGGCTACACCTTC
TRBJ2-3 | TRBV9 | NA | NA | CASSVVSTDTQYF | TGTGCCAGCAGCGTAGTTAGCACAGATACGCAGTATTTT
TRBJ2-5 | TRBV6-6 | NA | NA | CASKRSDYLQETQYF | TGTGCCAGCAAACGGTCAGACTACCTCCAAGAGACCCAGTACTTC
TRBJ2-2 | TRBV5-6 | NA | TRBD2 | CASSVRLAVNTGELFF | TGTGCCAGCAGCGTACGACTAGCGGTGAACACCGGGGAGCTGTTTTTT
TRBJ2-7 | TRBV9 | NA | NA | CASSGRTAPYEQYF | TGTGCCAGCAGCGGTAGGACAGCTCCTTACGAGCAGTACTTC
TRBJ2-1 | TRBV4-1 | NA | NA | CASSQDYSTYNEQFF | TGCGCCAGCAGCCAAGACTATTCTACCTACAATGAGCAGTTCTTC
TRBJ1-1 | TRBV4-1 | few | NA | CASSQIIGLGEAFF | TGCGCCAGCAGCCAAATTATCGGGCTAGGTGAAGCTTTCTTT
TRBJ2-3 | TRBV5-1 | NA | NA | CASSYGESTDTQYF | TGCGCCAGCAGTTACGGGGAGAGCACAGATACGCAGTATTTT
TRBJ2-3 | TRBV7-8 | NA | NA | CASSLVGGRLSTDTQYF | TGTGCCAGCAGCTTAGTTGGTGGCCGCCTTAGCACAGATACGCAGTATTTT
TRBJ2-7 | TRBV19 | NA | NA | CASSITLSYEQYF | TGTGCCAGTAGTATCACGTTATCCTACGAGCAGTACTTC
TRBJ2-5 | TRBV7-9 | NA | TRBD1 | CASSLGQGQETQYF | TGTGCCAGCAGCCTGGGACAGGGGCAAGAGACCCAGTACTTC
TRBJ1-2 | TRBV4-1 | NA | NA | CASSPLQGLRDGYTF | TGCGCCAGCAGCCCTCTCCAAGGGCTCAGGGATGGCTACACCTTC
TRBJ2-7 | TRBV15 | NA | TRBD1 | CATSRETGGSSYEQYF | TGTGCCACCAGCAGAGAAACAGGGGGCAGCTCCTACGAGCAGTACTTC
TRBJ2-7 | TRBV5-8 | NA | NA | CASSLASGYEQYF | TGTGCCAGCAGCTTGGCATCAGGGTACGAGCAGTACTTC
TRBJ2-3 | TRBV7-3 | once | TRBD2 | CASSLGTSGSTDTQYF | TGTGCCAGCAGCCTGGGGACTAGCGGCTCCACAGATACGCAGTATTTT
TRBJ1-1 | TRBV10-3 | NA | NA | CATDSGAIFTEAFF | TGTGCCACCGATTCCGGGGCGATATTCACTGAAGCTTTCTTT
TRBJ2-3 | TRBV19 | NA | NA | CATAASSTDTQYF | TGTGCCACGGCCGCATCTAGCACAGATACGCAGTATTTT
TRBJ2-3 | TRBV9 | NA | TRBD2 | CASSAALAGHSTDTQYF | TGTGCCAGCAGCGCTGCCCTAGCGGGCCATAGCACAGATACGCAGTATTTT
TRBJ1-3 | TRBV19 | NA | NA | CASNTGNTIYF | TGTGCCAGTAACACCGGAAACACCATATATTTT
TRBJ2-5 | TRBV5-4 | NA | NA | CASSQPPRGPKGETQYF | TGTGCCAGCAGCCAACCGCCCAGGGGCCCAAAAGGGGAGACCCAGTACTTC
TRBJ2-2 | TRBV27 | NA | NA | CASSMNRALPTGELFF | TGTGCCAGCAGTATGAACCGGGCCCTGCCCACCGGGGAGCTGTTTTTT
TRBJ2-2 | TRBV7-8 | NA | NA | CASSFNGDTGELFF | TGTGCCAGCAGCTTCAACGGGGACACCGGGGAGCTGTTTTTT
TRBJ2-2 | TRBV6-5 | once | NA | CASSLDYPAAGELFF | TGTGCCAGCAGTCTGGACTACCCGGCGGCCGGGGAGCTGTTTTTT
TRBJ1-5 | TRBV11-2 | NA | NA | CASSLSGTNQPQHF | TGTGCCAGCAGCTTATCGGGGACTAATCAGCCCCAGCATTTT